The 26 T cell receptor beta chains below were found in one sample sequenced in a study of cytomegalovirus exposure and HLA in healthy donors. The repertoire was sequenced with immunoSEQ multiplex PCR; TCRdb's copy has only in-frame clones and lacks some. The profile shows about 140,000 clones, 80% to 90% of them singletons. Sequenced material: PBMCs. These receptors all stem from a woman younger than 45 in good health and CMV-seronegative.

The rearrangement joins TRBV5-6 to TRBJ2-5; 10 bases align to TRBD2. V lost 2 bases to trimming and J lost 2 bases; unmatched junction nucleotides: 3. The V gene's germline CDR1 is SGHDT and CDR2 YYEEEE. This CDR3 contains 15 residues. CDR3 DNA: TGTGCCAGCAGCTTCAGACTAGCGGGTCAAGAGACCCAGTACTTC. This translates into CASSFRLAGQETQYF.

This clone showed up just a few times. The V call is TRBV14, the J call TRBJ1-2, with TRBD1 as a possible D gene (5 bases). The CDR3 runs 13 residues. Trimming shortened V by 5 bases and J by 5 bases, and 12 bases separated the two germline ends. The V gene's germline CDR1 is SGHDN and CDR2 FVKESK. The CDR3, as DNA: TGTGCCAGCAGCGCGGGACTCCAGTATGGCTACACCTTC. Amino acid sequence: CASSAGLQYGYTF. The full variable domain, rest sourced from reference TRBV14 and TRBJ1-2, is EAGVTQFPSHSVIEKGQTVTLRCDPISGHDNLYWYRRVMGKEIKFLLHFVKESKQDESGMPNNRFLAERTGGTYSTLKVQPAELEDSGVYFCASSAGLQYGYTFGSGTRLTVV.

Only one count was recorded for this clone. CDR3 DNA sequence: TGTGCCATCAGTGCGCCTAGCGGGGGGGCTCTCCGGGAGCTGTTTTTT. It specifies CAISAPSGGALRELFF. The chain joins TRBV10-3 to TRBJ2-2; 12 nucleotides line up with TRBD2. V dropped 4 bases and J dropped 9; count of bases not matched to a gene: 9. Germline V gives CDR1 ENHRY, CDR2 SYGVKD. The CDR3 totals 16 residues.

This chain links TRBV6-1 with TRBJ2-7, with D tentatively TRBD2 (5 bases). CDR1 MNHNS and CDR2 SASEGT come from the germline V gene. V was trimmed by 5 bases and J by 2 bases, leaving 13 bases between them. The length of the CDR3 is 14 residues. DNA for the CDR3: TGTGCCAGCAGTCCGAGGACTGCGACCTACGAGCAGTACTTC. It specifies CASSPRTATYEQYF.

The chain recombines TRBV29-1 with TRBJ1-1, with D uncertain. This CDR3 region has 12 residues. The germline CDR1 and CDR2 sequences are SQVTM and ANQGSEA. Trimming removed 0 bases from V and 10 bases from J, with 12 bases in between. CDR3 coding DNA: TGCAGCGTTGAAGATGAAGAGGTTACAGCTTTCTTT. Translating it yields CSVEDEEVTAFF.

CDR3 amino acids: CASSLGGSEQYF. The CDR3 DNA follows: TGTGCCAGCAGCCTCGGGGGGTCCGAGCAGTACTTC. V is TRBV7-9 and J is TRBJ2-7, with TRBD2 identical over 7 bases. V shed 5 bases, J shed 6 bases, and the junction held 4 bases outside the gene matches. CDR3 length: 12 amino acids. CDR1 and CDR2 (germline): SEHNR, FQNEAQ (reference sequence). Combining the CDR3 with reference TRBV7-9 and TRBJ2-7 gives the whole variable domain DTGVSQNPRHKITKRGQNVTFRCDPISEHNRLYWYRQTLGQGPEFLTYFQNEAQLEKSRLLSDRFSAERPKGSFSTLEIQRTEQGDSAMYLCASSLGGSEQYFGPGTRLTVT.

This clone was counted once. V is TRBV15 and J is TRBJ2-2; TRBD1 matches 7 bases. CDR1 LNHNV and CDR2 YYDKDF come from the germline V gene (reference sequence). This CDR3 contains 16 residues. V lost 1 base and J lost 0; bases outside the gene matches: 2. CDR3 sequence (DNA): TGTGCCACCAGCAGAGTTAGGGGGCCGAACACCGGGGAGCTGTTTTTT. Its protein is CATSRVRGPNTGELFF.

The CDR3 DNA sequence: TGTGCCAGTAGTATTGGCGGCAGGGGAACGTACGAGCAGTACTTC. Translating it yields CASSIGGRGTYEQYF. The V gene is TRBV19, the J gene TRBJ2-7; D is possibly TRBD1 (6 bases). CDR3 length: 15 residues. The germline gives CDR1 LNHDA, CDR2 SQIVND (reference sequence). V dropped 3 bases and J dropped 4 bases, with 16 bases sitting between them.

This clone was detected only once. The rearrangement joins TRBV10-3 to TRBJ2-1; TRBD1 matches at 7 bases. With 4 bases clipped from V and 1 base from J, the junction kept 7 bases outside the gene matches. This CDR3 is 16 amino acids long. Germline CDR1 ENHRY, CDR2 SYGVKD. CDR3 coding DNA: TGTGCCATCAGTGCCAGACAGGGTTTATCCTACAATGAGCAGTTCTTC. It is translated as CAISARQGLSYNEQFF.

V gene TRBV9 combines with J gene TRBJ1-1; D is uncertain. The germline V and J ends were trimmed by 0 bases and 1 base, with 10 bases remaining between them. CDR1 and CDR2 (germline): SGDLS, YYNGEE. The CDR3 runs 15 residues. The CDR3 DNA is TGTGCCAGCAGCGTAGGAATCGAGAAGAACACTGAAGCTTTCTTT. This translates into CASSVGIEKNTEAFF.

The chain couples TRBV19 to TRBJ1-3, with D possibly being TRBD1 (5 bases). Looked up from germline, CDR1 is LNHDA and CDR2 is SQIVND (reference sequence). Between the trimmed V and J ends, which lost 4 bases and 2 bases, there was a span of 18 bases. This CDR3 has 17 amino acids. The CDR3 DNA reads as TGTGCCAGTAGTACAACGGGGGGGACTACTGCTGGAAACACCATATATTTT. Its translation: CASSTTGGTTAGNTIYF.

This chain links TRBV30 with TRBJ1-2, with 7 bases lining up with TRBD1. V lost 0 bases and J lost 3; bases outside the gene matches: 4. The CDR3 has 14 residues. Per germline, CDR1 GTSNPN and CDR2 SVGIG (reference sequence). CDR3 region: CAWSVGDSYYGYTF. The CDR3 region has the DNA TGTGCCTGGAGTGTTGGGGACAGTTACTATGGCTACACCTTC.

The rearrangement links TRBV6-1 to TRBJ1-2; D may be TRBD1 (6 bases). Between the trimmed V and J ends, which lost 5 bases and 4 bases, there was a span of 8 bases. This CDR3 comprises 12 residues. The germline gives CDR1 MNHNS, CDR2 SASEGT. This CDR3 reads CASSRQAYGYTF. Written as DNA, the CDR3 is TGTGCCAGCAGTCGACAGGCCTATGGCTACACCTTC.

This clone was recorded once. CDR3 residues: CASSYRGNSGNTIYF. The DNA of the CDR3 is TGTGCCAGCAGTTACCGCGGAAACTCTGGAAACACCATATATTTT. The chain couples TRBV6-6 to TRBJ1-3, with unresolved D. CDR3 length: 15 amino acids. Germline values: CDR1 MNHNY, CDR2 SVGAGI (reference sequence). V lost 2 bases and J 0 bases, leaving 8 bases between the germline ends.

The CDR3: CASSPAGQGGEETQYF. CDR3 DNA: TGTGCCAGCAGCCCGGCAGGACAGGGAGGAGAAGAGACCCAGTACTTC. The rearrangement uses TRBV13 and TRBJ2-5, with TRBD1 matching over 8 bases. This CDR3 spans 16 amino acids. After removal of 5 bases from V and 3 bases from J, the junction contained 11 bases not matched to a gene. From germline, CDR1 is PRHDT and CDR2 FYEKMQ (reference sequence).

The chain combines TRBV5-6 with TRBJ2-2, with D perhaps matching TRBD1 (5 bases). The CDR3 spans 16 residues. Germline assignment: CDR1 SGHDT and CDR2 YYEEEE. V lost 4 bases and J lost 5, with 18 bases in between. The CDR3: CASSRALREPTGELFF. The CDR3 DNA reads TGTGCCAGCAGCCGAGCACTCAGGGAACCTACCGGGGAGCTGTTTTTT.

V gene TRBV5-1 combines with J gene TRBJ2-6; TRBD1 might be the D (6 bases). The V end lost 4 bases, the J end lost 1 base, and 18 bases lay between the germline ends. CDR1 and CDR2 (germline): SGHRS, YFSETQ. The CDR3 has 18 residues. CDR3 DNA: TGCGCCAGCAGCGCCCAAGGCAGGGGCGCATCTGGGGCCAACGTCCTGACTTTC. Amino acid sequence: CASSAQGRGASGANVLTF.

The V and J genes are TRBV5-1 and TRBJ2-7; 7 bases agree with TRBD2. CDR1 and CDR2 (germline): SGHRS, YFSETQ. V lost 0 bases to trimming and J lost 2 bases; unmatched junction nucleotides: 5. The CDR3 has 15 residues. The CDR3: CASSLVAGATYEQYF. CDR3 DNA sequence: TGCGCCAGCAGCTTGGTGGCGGGAGCGACCTACGAGCAGTACTTC.

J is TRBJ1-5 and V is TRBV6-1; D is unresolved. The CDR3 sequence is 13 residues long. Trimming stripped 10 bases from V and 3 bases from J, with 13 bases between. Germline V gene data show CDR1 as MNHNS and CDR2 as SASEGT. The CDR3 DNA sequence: TGTGCCATTGTACAGCTGGACAATCAGCCCCAGCATTTT. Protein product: CAIVQLDNQPQHF.

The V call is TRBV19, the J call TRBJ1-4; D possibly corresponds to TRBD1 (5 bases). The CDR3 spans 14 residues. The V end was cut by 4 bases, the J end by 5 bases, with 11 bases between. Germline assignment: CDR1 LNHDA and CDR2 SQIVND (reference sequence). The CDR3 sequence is CASSTREGNEKLFF. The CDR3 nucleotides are TGTGCCAGTAGTACCAGGGAGGGAAATGAAAAACTGTTTTTT.

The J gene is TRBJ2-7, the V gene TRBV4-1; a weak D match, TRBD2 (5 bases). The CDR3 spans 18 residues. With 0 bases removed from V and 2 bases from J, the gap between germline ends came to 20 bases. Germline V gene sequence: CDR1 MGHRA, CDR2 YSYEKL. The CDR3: CASSQEKALSDTAYEQYF. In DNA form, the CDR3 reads TGCGCCAGCAGCCAAGAGAAGGCGCTTAGCGACACCGCCTACGAGCAGTACTTC.

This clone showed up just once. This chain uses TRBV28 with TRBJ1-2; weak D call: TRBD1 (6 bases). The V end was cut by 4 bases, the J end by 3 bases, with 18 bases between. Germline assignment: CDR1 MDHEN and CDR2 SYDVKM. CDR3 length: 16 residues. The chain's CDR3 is CASSSGARGADYGYTF. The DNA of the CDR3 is TGTGCCAGCAGTTCAGGGGCCCGGGGCGCCGACTATGGCTACACCTTC.

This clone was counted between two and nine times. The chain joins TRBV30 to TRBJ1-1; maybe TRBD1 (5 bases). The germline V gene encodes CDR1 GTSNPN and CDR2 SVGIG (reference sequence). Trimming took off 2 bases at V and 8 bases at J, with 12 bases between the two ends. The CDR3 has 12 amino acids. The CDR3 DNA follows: TGTGCCTGGAGTACCAGGACAACCGAAGCTTTCTTT. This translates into CAWSTRTTEAFF.

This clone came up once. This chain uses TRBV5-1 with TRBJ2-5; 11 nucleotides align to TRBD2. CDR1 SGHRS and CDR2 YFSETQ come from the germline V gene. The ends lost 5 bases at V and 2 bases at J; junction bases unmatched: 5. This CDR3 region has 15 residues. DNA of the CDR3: TGCGCCAGCAGGTTTCTAGCGGGGGGTCAAGAGACCCAGTACTTC. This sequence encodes CASRFLAGGQETQYF.

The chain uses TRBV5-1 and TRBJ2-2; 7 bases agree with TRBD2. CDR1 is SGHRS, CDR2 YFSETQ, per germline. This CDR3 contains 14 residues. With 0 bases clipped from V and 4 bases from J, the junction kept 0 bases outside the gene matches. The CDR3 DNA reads TGCGCCAGCAGCTTGGGACTAGCCACCGGGGAGCTGTTTTTT. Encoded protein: CASSLGLATGELFF.

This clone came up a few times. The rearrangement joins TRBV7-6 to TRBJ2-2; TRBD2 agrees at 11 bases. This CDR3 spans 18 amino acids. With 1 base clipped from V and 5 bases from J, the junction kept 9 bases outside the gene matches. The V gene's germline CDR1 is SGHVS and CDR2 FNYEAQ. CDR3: CASSLGASGGRWTGELFF. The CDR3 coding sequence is TGTGCCAGCAGCTTAGGGGCTAGCGGGGGGAGATGGACCGGGGAGCTGTTTTTT.